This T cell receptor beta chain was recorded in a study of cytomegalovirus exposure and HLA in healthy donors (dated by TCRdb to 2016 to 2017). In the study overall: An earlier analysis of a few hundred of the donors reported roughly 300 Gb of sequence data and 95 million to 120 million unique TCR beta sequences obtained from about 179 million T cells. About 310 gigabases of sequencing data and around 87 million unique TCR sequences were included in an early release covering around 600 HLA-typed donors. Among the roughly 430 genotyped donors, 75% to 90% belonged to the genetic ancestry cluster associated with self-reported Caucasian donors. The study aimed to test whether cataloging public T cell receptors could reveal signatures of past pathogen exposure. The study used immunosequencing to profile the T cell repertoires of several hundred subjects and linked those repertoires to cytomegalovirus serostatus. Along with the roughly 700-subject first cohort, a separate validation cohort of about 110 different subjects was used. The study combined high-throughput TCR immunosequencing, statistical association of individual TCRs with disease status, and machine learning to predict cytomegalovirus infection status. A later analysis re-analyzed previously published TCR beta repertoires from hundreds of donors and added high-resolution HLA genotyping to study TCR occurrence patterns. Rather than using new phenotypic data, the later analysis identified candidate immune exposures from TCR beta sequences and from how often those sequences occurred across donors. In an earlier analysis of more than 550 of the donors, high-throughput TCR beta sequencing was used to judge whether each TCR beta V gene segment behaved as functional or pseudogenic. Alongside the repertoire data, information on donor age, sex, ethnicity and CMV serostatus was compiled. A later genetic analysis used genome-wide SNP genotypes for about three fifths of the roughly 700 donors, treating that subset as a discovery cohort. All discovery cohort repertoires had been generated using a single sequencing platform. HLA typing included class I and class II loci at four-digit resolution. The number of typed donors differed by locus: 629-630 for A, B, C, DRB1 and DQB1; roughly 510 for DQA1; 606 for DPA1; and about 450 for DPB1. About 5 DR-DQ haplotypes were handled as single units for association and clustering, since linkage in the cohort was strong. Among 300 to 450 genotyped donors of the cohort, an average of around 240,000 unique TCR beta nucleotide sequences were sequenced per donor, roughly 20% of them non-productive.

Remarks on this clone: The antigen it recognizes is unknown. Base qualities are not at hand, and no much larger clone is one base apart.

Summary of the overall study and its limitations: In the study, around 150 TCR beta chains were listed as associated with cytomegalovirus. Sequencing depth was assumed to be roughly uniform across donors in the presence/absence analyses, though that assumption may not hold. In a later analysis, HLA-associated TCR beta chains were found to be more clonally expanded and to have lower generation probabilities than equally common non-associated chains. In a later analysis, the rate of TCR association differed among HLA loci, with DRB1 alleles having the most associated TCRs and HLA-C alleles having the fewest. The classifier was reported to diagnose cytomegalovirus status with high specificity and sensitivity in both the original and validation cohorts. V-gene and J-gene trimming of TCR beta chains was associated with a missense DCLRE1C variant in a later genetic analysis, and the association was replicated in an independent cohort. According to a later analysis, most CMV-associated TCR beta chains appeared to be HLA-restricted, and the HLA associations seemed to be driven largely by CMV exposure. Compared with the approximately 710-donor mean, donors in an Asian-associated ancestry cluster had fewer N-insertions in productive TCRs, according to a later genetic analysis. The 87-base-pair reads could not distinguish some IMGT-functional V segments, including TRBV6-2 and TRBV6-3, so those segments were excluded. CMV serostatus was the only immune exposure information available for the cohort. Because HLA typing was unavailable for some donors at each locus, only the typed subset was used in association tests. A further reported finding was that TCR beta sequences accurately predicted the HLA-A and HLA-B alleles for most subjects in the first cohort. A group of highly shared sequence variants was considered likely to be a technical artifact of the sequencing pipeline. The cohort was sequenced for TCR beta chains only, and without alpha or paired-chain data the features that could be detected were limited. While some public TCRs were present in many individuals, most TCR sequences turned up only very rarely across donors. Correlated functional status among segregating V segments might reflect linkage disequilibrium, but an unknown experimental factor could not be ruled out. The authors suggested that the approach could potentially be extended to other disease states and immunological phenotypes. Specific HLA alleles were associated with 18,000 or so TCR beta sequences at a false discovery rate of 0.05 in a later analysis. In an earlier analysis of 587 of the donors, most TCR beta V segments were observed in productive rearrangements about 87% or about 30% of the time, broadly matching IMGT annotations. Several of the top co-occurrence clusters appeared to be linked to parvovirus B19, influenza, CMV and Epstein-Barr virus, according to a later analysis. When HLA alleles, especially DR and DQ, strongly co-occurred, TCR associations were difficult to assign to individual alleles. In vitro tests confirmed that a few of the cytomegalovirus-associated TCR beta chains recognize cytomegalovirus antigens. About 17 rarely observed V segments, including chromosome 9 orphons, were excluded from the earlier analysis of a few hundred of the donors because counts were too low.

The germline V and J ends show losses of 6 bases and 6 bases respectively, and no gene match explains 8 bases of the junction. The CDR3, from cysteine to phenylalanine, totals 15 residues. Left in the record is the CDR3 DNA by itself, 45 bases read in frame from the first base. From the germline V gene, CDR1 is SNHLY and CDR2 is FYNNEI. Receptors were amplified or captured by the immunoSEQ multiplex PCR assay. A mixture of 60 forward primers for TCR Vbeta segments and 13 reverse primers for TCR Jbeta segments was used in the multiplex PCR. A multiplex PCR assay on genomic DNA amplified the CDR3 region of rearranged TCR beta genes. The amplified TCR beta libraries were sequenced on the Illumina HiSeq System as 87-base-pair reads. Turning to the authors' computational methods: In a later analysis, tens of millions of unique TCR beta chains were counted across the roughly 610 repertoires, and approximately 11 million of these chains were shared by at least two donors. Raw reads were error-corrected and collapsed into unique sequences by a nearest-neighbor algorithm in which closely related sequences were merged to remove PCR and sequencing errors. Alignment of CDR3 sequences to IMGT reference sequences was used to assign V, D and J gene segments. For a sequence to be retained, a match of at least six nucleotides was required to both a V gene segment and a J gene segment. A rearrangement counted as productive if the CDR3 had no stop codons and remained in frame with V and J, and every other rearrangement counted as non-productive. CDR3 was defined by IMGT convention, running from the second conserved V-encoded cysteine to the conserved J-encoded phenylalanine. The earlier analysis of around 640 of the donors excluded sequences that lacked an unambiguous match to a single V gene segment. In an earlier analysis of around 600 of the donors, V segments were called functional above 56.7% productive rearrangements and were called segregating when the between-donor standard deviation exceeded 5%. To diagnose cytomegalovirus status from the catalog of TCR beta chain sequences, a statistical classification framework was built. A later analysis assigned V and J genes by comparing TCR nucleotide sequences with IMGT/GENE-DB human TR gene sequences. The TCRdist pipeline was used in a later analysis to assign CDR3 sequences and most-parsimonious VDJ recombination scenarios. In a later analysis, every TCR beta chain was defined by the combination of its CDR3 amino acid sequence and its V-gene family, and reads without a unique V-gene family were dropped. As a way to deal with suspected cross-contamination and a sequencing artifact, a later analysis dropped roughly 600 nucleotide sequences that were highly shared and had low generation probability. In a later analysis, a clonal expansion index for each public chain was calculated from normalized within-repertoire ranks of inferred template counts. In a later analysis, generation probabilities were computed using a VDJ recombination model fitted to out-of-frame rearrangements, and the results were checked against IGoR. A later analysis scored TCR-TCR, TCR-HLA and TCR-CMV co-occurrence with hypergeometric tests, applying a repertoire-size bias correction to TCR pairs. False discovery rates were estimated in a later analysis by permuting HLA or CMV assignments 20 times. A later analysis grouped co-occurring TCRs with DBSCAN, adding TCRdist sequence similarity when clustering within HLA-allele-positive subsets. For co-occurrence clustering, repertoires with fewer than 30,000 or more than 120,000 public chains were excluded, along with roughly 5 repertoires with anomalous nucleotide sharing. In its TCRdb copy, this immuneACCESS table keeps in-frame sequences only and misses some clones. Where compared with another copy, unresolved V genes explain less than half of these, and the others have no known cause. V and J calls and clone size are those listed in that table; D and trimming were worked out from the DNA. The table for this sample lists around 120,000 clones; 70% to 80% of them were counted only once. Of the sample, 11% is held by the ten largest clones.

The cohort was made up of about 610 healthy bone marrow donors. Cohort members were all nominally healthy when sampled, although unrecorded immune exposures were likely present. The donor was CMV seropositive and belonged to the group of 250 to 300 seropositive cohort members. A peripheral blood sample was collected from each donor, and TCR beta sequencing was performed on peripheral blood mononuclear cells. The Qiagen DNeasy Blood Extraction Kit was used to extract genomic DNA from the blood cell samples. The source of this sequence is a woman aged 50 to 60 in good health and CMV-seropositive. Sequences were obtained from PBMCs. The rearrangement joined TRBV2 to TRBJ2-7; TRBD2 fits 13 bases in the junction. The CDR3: CASRDTSGRVGEQYF. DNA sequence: TGTGCCAGCAGAGATACTAGCGGGAGGGTTGGCGAGCAGTACTTC.